Listed below are T cell receptor beta chains from one sample, sequenced in a study of blood T cell repertoires in COVID-19. TCRdb's copy holds only in-frame clones and misses some; the assay was immunoSEQ multiplex PCR. The sample contains 150,000 or so clones, over 65% of which appear only once. Sequencing was performed on PBMCs or T cells enriched from blood (not recorded which). Receptors were obtained from a woman aged 45-59 years who had recovered from COVID-19. CDR3s leave out the opening cysteine and the closing phenylalanine or tryptophan. The order of the fields is CDR3 protein, CDR3 length, J gene, V gene.

CDR3: ASSQPGGPTNSPLH; length: 14; J: TRBJ1-6; V: TRBV4-1
CDR3: ASKRGFGFYGYT; length: 12; J: TRBJ1-2; V: TRBV19
CDR3: ASSFPDRKEKLF; length: 12; J: TRBJ1-4; V: TRBV5-1
CDR3: ASSAPGLAALNEQF; length: 14; J: TRBJ2-1; V: TRBV9
CDR3: ASSSGTGVGAF; length: 11; J: TRBJ1-1; V: TRBV11-3
CDR3: AISKRDISYGYT; length: 12; J: TRBJ1-2; V: TRBV10-3
CDR3: ASTYRDTDTQY; length: 11; J: TRBJ2-3; V: TRBV6-5
CDR3: ASSRDFTDTQY; length: 11; J: TRBJ2-3; V: TRBV11-2
CDR3: SVGGHVEGYT; length: 10; J: TRBJ1-2; V: TRBV29-1
CDR3: ASSLQGAYGYT; length: 11; J: TRBJ1-2; V: TRBV28
CDR3: ASSLALRISYNSPLH; length: 15; J: TRBJ1-6; V: TRBV7-2
CDR3: ASSSPIGGEETQY; length: 13; J: TRBJ2-5; V: TRBV28
CDR3: ASSSGHHGGGYSNQPQH; length: 17; J: TRBJ1-5; V: TRBV18
CDR3: ASSGEGTQPQH; length: 11; J: TRBJ1-5; V: TRBV14
CDR3: ATSDFNELRGYT; length: 12; J: TRBJ1-2; V: TRBV24-1
CDR3: ASSREGNQPQH; length: 11; J: TRBJ1-5; V: TRBV6-4
CDR3: ASSLIGVNNSPLH; length: 13; J: TRBJ1-6; V: TRBV5-1
CDR3: ASSPRTSGRHGEQF; length: 14; J: TRBJ2-1; V: TRBV3-1/TRBV3-2
CDR3: ASSFSLRAGRSPLH; length: 14; J: TRBJ1-6; V: TRBV28
CDR3: ASSESWPDNEQF; length: 12; J: TRBJ2-1; V: TRBV25-1
CDR3: ASSLGVAGNYGYT; length: 13; J: TRBJ1-2; V: TRBV7-9
CDR3: ASSPLVRTSTDTQY; length: 14; J: TRBJ2-3; V: TRBV7-9
CDR3: ASRANRGRDGYT; length: 12; J: TRBJ1-2; V: TRBV6-4
CDR3: ASSYQGHLNTEAF; length: 13; J: TRBJ1-1; V: TRBV6-5
CDR3: ASSAAGTSGETQY; length: 13; J: TRBJ2-5; V: TRBV28
CDR3: ASSLVPGGAQY; length: 11; J: TRBJ2-5; V: TRBV5-1
CDR3: ASSANRVNSPLH; length: 12; J: TRBJ1-6; V: TRBV7-8
CDR3: ASTEGVYSLPQH; length: 12; J: TRBJ1-5; V: TRBV7-6
CDR3: ASSPPAAEGF; length: 10; J: TRBJ2-1; V: TRBV18
CDR3: ASSAGLTNTGELF; length: 13; J: TRBJ2-2; V: TRBV9
CDR3: AIRQGARETQY; length: 11; J: TRBJ2-5; V: TRBV2
CDR3: ASSPGYRIGKTQPQH; length: 15; J: TRBJ1-5; V: TRBV14
CDR3: ASSDSFNSYNEQF; length: 13; J: TRBJ2-1; V: TRBV6-4
CDR3: ASGVPTGFGGYT; length: 12; J: TRBJ1-2; V: TRBV5-1
CDR3: ASSYQTGSNEKLF; length: 13; J: TRBJ1-4; V: TRBV19
CDR3: ASSLGTLRGNEQF; length: 13; J: TRBJ2-1; V: TRBV5-8
CDR3: ASSRALNSPLH; length: 11; J: TRBJ1-6; V: TRBV7-9
CDR3: ASSIPPGGAKNIQY; length: 14; J: TRBJ2-4; V: TRBV7-2